These T cell receptor beta chains were read from a single sample in a study of T cells in Graves' hyperthyroidism and ophthalmopathy. MiXCR was run by TCRdb on the multiplex PCR reads, yielding one entry per CDR3 protein. Of hundreds of thousands of distinct CDR3 sequences in the sample, 35% to 45% were seen once. Sequenced input: blood. The receptors were sampled from a young man with Graves' hyperthyroidism. Both conserved end residues are part of each CDR3. D genes are given only for firm matches. Some rows have no size entry. The others give once, few or many, or a class for an expanded clone.

V gene: TRBV29-1
J gene: TRBJ1-2
D gene: NA
clone size: NA
CDR3 protein: CSLERGTYGYTF
CDR3 DNA: TGCAGCTTAGAACGGGGGACCTATGGCTACACCTTC

V gene: TRBV20-1
J gene: TRBJ1-5
D gene: NA
clone size: many
CDR3 protein: CSAIRGANQPQHF
CDR3 DNA: TGCAGTGCTATACGGGGGGCCAATCAGCCCCAGCATTTT

V gene: TRBV5-4
J gene: TRBJ2-5
D gene: NA
clone size: NA
CDR3 protein: CASSSQTGKGQTQYF
CDR3 DNA: TGTGCCAGCAGCTCTCAAACAGGGAAGGGACAGACCCAGTACTTC

V gene: TRBV5-6
J gene: TRBJ2-5
D gene: NA
clone size: few
CDR3 protein: CATADLTQKETQYF
CDR3 DNA: TGTGCCACCGCGGACCTAACCCAAAAAGAGACCCAGTACTTC

V gene: TRBV2
J gene: TRBJ1-2
D gene: TRBD1
clone size: NA
CDR3 protein: CASGRQGADGYTF
CDR3 DNA: TGTGCCAGCGGACGACAGGGGGCCGATGGCTACACCTTC

V gene: TRBV2
J gene: TRBJ2-7
D gene: TRBD1
clone size: NA
CDR3 protein: CASSLKGTGIYEQYF
CDR3 DNA: TGTGCCAGCAGCCTTAAGGGGACAGGGATCTACGAGCAGTACTTC

V gene: TRBV7-2
J gene: TRBJ1-2
D gene: NA
clone size: many
CDR3 protein: CASSFPGFFYGYTF
CDR3 DNA: TGTGCCAGCAGCTTCCCGGGGTTTTTCTATGGCTACACCTTC

V gene: TRBV10-3
J gene: TRBJ1-3
D gene: NA
clone size: many
CDR3 protein: CAISGASGEQGTIYF
CDR3 DNA: TGTGCCATCAGTGGAGCCTCAGGGGAGCAAGGCACCATATATTTT

V gene: TRBV24-1
J gene: TRBJ2-7
D gene: NA
clone size: NA
CDR3 protein: CATSDGGTYEQYF
CDR3 DNA: TGTGCCACCAGTGATGGCGGCACCTACGAGCAGTACTTC

V gene: TRBV29-1
J gene: TRBJ1-1
D gene: NA
clone size: NA
CDR3 protein: CSLGGGRGDEAFF
CDR3 DNA: TGCAGCTTGGGGGGGGGGCGAGGTGATGAAGCTTTCTTT

V gene: TRBV2
J gene: TRBJ2-2
D gene: TRBD1
clone size: NA
CDR3 protein: CASSLLQGVSTGELFF
CDR3 DNA: TGTGCCAGCAGCCTTCTACAGGGGGTTTCCACCGGGGAGCTGTTTTTT

V gene: TRBV4-1
J gene: TRBJ2-2
D gene: TRBD2
clone size: NA
CDR3 protein: CASSQGLAGATGELFF
CDR3 DNA: TGCGCCAGCAGCCAAGGACTAGCGGGAGCCACCGGGGAGCTGTTTTTT

V gene: TRBV5-6
J gene: TRBJ2-2
D gene: TRBD2
clone size: NA
CDR3 protein: CASSQERGRALYTGELFF
CDR3 DNA: TGCGCCAGCAGCCAAGAGCGCGGGAGGGCCCTGTACACCGGGGAGCTGTTTTTT

V gene: TRBV4-1
J gene: TRBJ2-5
D gene: NA
clone size: few
CDR3 protein: CASSHDGTRQLETQYF
CDR3 DNA: TGCGCCAGCAGCCACGATGGAACTAGACAGTTAGAGACCCAGTACTTC

V gene: TRBV5-8
J gene: TRBJ2-7
D gene: NA
clone size: NA
CDR3 protein: CASEVGRLYEQYF
CDR3 DNA: TGTGCCAGCGAAGTGGGACGCCTCTACGAGCAGTACTTC

V gene: TRBV2
J gene: TRBJ2-7
D gene: TRBD1
clone size: NA
CDR3 protein: CASSFQAGTGGYEQYF
CDR3 DNA: TGTGCCAGCAGTTTCCAGGCCGGGACAGGGGGATACGAGCAGTACTTC

V gene: TRBV10-3
J gene: TRBJ1-4
D gene: TRBD1
clone size: NA
CDR3 protein: CAISQRQGADGEKLFF
CDR3 DNA: TGTGCCATCAGCCAACGACAGGGCGCCGATGGGGAAAAACTGTTTTTT

V gene: TRBV19
J gene: TRBJ1-5
D gene: NA
clone size: many
CDR3 protein: CASSRRSVDQPQHF
CDR3 DNA: TGTGCCAGTAGTAGAAGATCGGTAGATCAGCCCCAGCATTTT

V gene: TRBV7-2
J gene: TRBJ1-2
D gene: TRBD1
clone size: NA
CDR3 protein: CASSQDRGAPAGGYTF
CDR3 DNA: TGTGCCAGCAGCCAAGACAGGGGAGCACCGGCCGGCGGCTACACCTTC

V gene: TRBV7-2
J gene: TRBJ2-5
D gene: NA
clone size: NA
CDR3 protein: CASSFYPPTRTQETQYF
CDR3 DNA: TGTGCCAGCAGTTTTTACCCTCCGACTCGCACCCAAGAGACCCAGTACTTC

V gene: TRBV12-3/TRBV12-4
J gene: TRBJ2-5
D gene: TRBD1
clone size: NA
CDR3 protein: CASSTRTGGETQYF
CDR3 DNA: TGTGCCAGCAGCACTCGGACAGGGGGAGAGACCCAGTACTTC

V gene: TRBV7-8
J gene: TRBJ2-2
D gene: NA
clone size: few
CDR3 protein: CASSRTTGELFF
CDR3 DNA: TGTGCCAGCAGCCGAACCACCGGGGAGCTGTTTTTT

V gene: TRBV7-9
J gene: TRBJ2-5
D gene: TRBD2
clone size: few
CDR3 protein: CASSQNGLAGVGGQETQYF
CDR3 DNA: TGTGCCAGCAGCCAGAACGGACTAGCGGGAGTAGGAGGGCAAGAGACCCAGTACTTC

V gene: TRBV16
J gene: TRBJ1-5
D gene: NA
clone size: many
CDR3 protein: CASSPTLAQPQHF
CDR3 DNA: TGTGCCAGCAGCCCGACTTTGGCTCAGCCCCAGCATTTT

V gene: TRBV2
J gene: TRBJ2-2
D gene: TRBD2
clone size: NA
CDR3 protein: CASREIAGQNGGTGELFF
CDR3 DNA: TGTGCCAGCAGGGAGATAGCGGGCCAAAATGGGGGCACCGGGGAGCTGTTTTTT

V gene: TRBV4-3
J gene: TRBJ1-1
D gene: TRBD1
clone size: few
CDR3 protein: CASSQATGGGTEAFF
CDR3 DNA: TGCGCCAGCAGCCAGGCCACAGGGGGCGGGACTGAAGCTTTCTTT

V gene: TRBV5-1
J gene: TRBJ1-1
D gene: NA
clone size: many
CDR3 protein: CASSLSVSLNTEAFF
CDR3 DNA: TGCGCCAGCAGCTTGTCTGTCAGCTTGAACACTGAAGCTTTCTTT

V gene: TRBV5-1
J gene: TRBJ1-4
D gene: TRBD1
clone size: many
CDR3 protein: CASSGGTGGEKLFF
CDR3 DNA: TGCGCCAGCAGCGGCGGGACAGGGGGCGAAAAACTGTTTTTT

V gene: TRBV5-8
J gene: TRBJ1-2
D gene: NA
clone size: NA
CDR3 protein: CASSLRGIGYTF
CDR3 DNA: TGTGCCAGCAGCTTGAGGGGGATTGGCTACACCTTC

V gene: TRBV10-3
J gene: TRBJ1-5
D gene: TRBD1
clone size: NA
CDR3 protein: CATGTGLTQPQHF
CDR3 DNA: TGTGCCACCGGGACAGGGCTCACTCAGCCCCAGCATTTT

V gene: TRBV9
J gene: TRBJ1-1
D gene: TRBD1
clone size: NA
CDR3 protein: CASSGRTGPNTEAFF
CDR3 DNA: TGTGCCAGCAGCGGACGGACAGGGCCGAACACTGAAGCTTTCTTT

V gene: TRBV7-2
J gene: TRBJ1-2
D gene: TRBD1
clone size: NA
CDR3 protein: CASSSDRGRVGYTF
CDR3 DNA: TGTGCCAGCAGCTCGGACAGGGGGCGGGTTGGCTACACCTTC

V gene: TRBV7-9
J gene: TRBJ2-7
D gene: NA
clone size: few
CDR3 protein: CASSGLEDREQYF
CDR3 DNA: TGTGCCAGCAGCGGATTGGAGGACCGGGAGCAGTACTTC

V gene: TRBV7-3
J gene: TRBJ2-3
D gene: TRBD2
clone size: NA
CDR3 protein: CASSLAGGADTQYF
CDR3 DNA: TGTGCCAGCAGCTTAGCGGGGGGCGCAGATACGCAGTATTTT

V gene: TRBV29-1
J gene: TRBJ1-5
D gene: NA
clone size: many
CDR3 protein: CSVAGKNQPQHF
CDR3 DNA: TGCAGCGTTGCCGGGAAAAATCAGCCCCAGCATTTT

V gene: TRBV7-9
J gene: TRBJ2-5
D gene: NA
clone size: NA
CDR3 protein: CASSLLQGGRQETQYF
CDR3 DNA: TGTGCCAGCAGCCTCCTCCAAGGAGGCAGGCAAGAGACCCAGTACTTC

V gene: TRBV29-1
J gene: TRBJ1-1
D gene: NA
clone size: NA
CDR3 protein: CSYLQDTEAFF
CDR3 DNA: TGCAGCTATCTCCAAGACACTGAAGCTTTCTTT

V gene: TRBV7-2
J gene: TRBJ2-3
D gene: NA
clone size: NA
CDR3 protein: CASSPTFSTDTQYF
CDR3 DNA: TGTGCCAGCAGCCCGACTTTTAGCACAGATACGCAGTATTTT

V gene: TRBV5-1
J gene: TRBJ2-7
D gene: TRBD1
clone size: NA
CDR3 protein: CASSLGTGDFYEQYF
CDR3 DNA: TGCGCCAGCAGCTTGGGGACAGGCGATTTCTACGAGCAGTACTTC

V gene: TRBV19
J gene: TRBJ1-1
D gene: NA
clone size: many
CDR3 protein: CASSPTGPGTEAFF
CDR3 DNA: TGTGCCAGTAGTCCTACAGGGCCGGGCACTGAAGCTTTCTTT

V gene: TRBV7-8
J gene: TRBJ1-1
D gene: NA
clone size: many
CDR3 protein: CASSLDPITEAFF
CDR3 DNA: TGTGCCAGCAGCTTAGACCCTATCACTGAAGCTTTCTTT

V gene: TRBV27
J gene: TRBJ2-7
D gene: TRBD1
clone size: NA
CDR3 protein: CASSLSITGAPYEQYF
CDR3 DNA: TGTGCCAGCAGTTTATCGATTACAGGGGCGCCCTACGAGCAGTACTTC

V gene: TRBV4-2
J gene: TRBJ1-5
D gene: NA
clone size: few
CDR3 protein: CASSQGPGLVQPQHF
CDR3 DNA: TGTGCCAGCAGCCAAGGGCCAGGGTTGGTACAGCCCCAGCATTTT

V gene: TRBV25-1
J gene: TRBJ2-2
D gene: NA
clone size: NA
CDR3 protein: CASSSQGFAGELFF
CDR3 DNA: TGTGCCAGCAGTAGTCAGGGGTTCGCCGGGGAGCTGTTTTTT

V gene: TRBV29-1
J gene: TRBJ2-5
D gene: NA
clone size: NA
CDR3 protein: CSVPGPLYQETQYF
CDR3 DNA: TGCAGCGTCCCCGGACCGCTGTACCAAGAGACCCAGTACTTC

V gene: TRBV9
J gene: TRBJ1-1
D gene: NA
clone size: many
CDR3 protein: CASSPGAEAEAFF
CDR3 DNA: TGTGCCAGCAGCCCCGGGGCTGAGGCTGAAGCTTTCTTT